This T cell receptor beta chain was recovered during a study of post-analysis software for immune sequencing data. General study points: Patients showed TRBV5-6, TRBV5-1 and TRBV20-1 among a few TRBV segments more frequent than in controls.

cDNA libraries for TCR beta contained unique molecular identifiers. The authors obtained 540,000 or so cDNA molecules from about 0.94 to 9.7 million T cells. Each CDR3 protein is one row after TCRdb ran MiXCR on the PCR reads. The table includes roughly 200,000 distinct CDR3 sequences, over 25% detected once. The CDR3 covers 15 residues. V lost 4 bases to trimming and J lost 7 bases; unmatched junction nucleotides: 7. CDR1 and CDR2 from the germline V gene are SGHAT and FQNNGV. A word on this clonotype: Its cognate antigen is unknown.

The specimen sequenced was blood. The receptor comes from a girl aged 2-17 years with multiple sclerosis. The chain combines TRBV11-2 with TRBJ2-1; 10 positions match TRBD1. In nucleotides, the CDR3 is TGTGCCAGCAGCTCACGGGACAGGGGAGGGAATGAGCAGTTCTTC. As protein: CASSSRDRGGNEQFF.